Below, 21 T cell receptor beta chains from the same sample are listed, as sequenced in a study of blood T cells in healthy people across ages. A J-beta primer mix and a sample-barcoded 5' primer were used in a second PCR of roughly 7 to 12 cycles. TCRdb analysed the 5' RACE reads with MiXCR anew, one entry per CDR3 protein. The sample lists about 1.8 million distinct CDR3 sequences, 49% seen once, with about 2.1% in the top ten. The sequenced sample was blood. Receptors originate from a woman aged 40-49 years in good health.

The table lists this clonotype with a few counts. The chain has TRBV4-1 and TRBJ2-3; tentatively, D is TRBD2 (6 bases). The V gene lost 4 bases and the J gene lost 4 bases, with 12 bases spanning the gap. The CDR3 loop spans 14 amino acids. Germline V gene sequence: CDR1 MGHRA, CDR2 YSYEKL. CDR3 loop: CASSRDPGADTQYF. As DNA, the CDR3 is TGCGCCAGCAGCCGGGACCCGGGGGCAGATACGCAGTATTTT.

This chain links TRBV7-9 with TRBJ2-7, with 9 bases aligning to TRBD1. The CDR3 is made up of 15 amino acids. Looked up from germline, CDR1 is SEHNR and CDR2 is FQNEAQ (reference sequence). Trimming took 5 bases from V and 3 from J; bases not matched to a gene: 8. The CDR3 DNA is TGTGCCAGCAGCCCCGAGGGGACAGGGATCTACGAGCAGTACTTC. Amino acid sequence: CASSPEGTGIYEQYF.

This clonotype was counted a single time. The V gene is TRBV29-1, the J gene TRBJ2-3; 11 bases are shared with TRBD2. This CDR3 region has 16 residues. V trimming: 5 bases; J trimming: 8 bases; junction bases outside the gene matches: 15. The germline CDR1 and CDR2 sequences are SQVTM and ANQGSEA. DNA for the CDR3: TGCAGCGTTACGTCCAGGAATAGCGGGGGGGCCGGTACGCAGTATTTT. It yields the protein CSVTSRNSGGAGTQYF.

The rearrangement uses TRBV9 and TRBJ2-1, with 10 positions matching TRBD2. V shed 1 base, J shed 7 bases, and the junction held 11 bases outside the gene matches. Germline CDR1 reads SGDLS; CDR2 reads YYNGEE. CDR3 length equals 17 residues. This CDR3 reads CASSVSSGGARGNEQFF. CDR3 DNA: TGTGCCAGCAGCGTATCTAGCGGGGGCGCGAGGGGTAATGAGCAGTTCTTC.

This sequence joins TRBV15 and TRBJ2-5, with unresolved D. The CDR3 consists of 11 residues. Germline V gene sequence: CDR1 LNHNV, CDR2 YYDKDF (reference sequence). V was shortened by 7 bases and J by 4 bases, with 7 bases between the two germline ends. CDR3 protein: CATMARETQYF. The CDR3 DNA follows: TGTGCCACCATGGCCCGAGAGACCCAGTACTTC.

This clonotype appeared a few times. The chain uses TRBV6-2 or TRBV6-3 and TRBJ2-4, with D uncertain. Deletions cut 6 bases from V and 0 bases from J, with 9 bases between. This CDR3 has 14 residues. Germline loops: CDR1 MNHEY, CDR2 SVGEGT. Here the CDR3 reads CASSSRIAKNIQYF. The CDR3 DNA reads TGTGCCAGCAGCTCCAGGATAGCCAAAAACATTCAGTACTTC.

This chain connects TRBV7-8 to TRBJ2-7; tentative D call: TRBD1 (6 bases). The J call is doubtful: the DNA matches TRBJ2-5 better. The CDR3 spans 14 residues. The germline V gene encodes CDR1 SGHVS and CDR2 FQNEAQ. The CDR3 region has the DNA TGTGCCAGCAGCCGTACAGGGTCCCCGGGGACCCAGTACTTC. Residues: CASSRTGSPGTQYF.

This clonotype has more than one count but fewer than ten. The gene calls are TRBV5-6 and TRBJ2-1; perhaps TRBD1 as D (8 bases). Deletions cut 3 bases from V and 3 bases from J, with 16 bases between. This CDR3 contains 16 residues. The germline CDR1 and CDR2 sequences are SGHDT and YYEEEE. The CDR3 nucleotides read TGTGCCAGCAGCTCGGACAGGGAGGGAGTCTACAATGAGCAGTTCTTC. Translating it yields CASSSDREGVYNEQFF.

This clonotype was detected a few times. CDR3 amino acids: CASRDESETQYF. In nucleotides, the CDR3 is TGTGCCAGCAGGGACGAATCAGAGACCCAGTACTTC. The V and J genes are TRBV21-1 and TRBJ2-5. TRBV21-1 is marked as a pseudogene. The CDR3 loop spans 12 amino acids.

This clonotype came up a few times. This chain uses TRBV20-1 with TRBJ2-3; perhaps TRBD1 as D (6 bases). Trimming shortened V by 4 bases and J by 0 bases, and 17 bases separated the two germline ends. Per the germline V gene, CDR1 is DFQATT and CDR2 is SNEGSKA (reference sequence). This CDR3 is built from 16 residues. The CDR3 DNA reads TGCAGTGCTATGGACAGAATAGGGGGTAGCACAGATACGCAGTATTTT. It encodes CSAMDRIGGSTDTQYF.

The chain carries TRBV6-6 and TRBJ2-1; TRBD2 is a possible D gene (5 bases). The CDR3 consists of 16 residues. Germline values: CDR1 MNHNY, CDR2 SVGAGI (reference sequence). V lost 6 bases, J lost 4 bases, and 19 bases lay in between. The CDR3 is CASRSRTSGRYNEQFF. The CDR3 DNA follows: TGTGCCAGCAGATCCCGGACCAGTGGGAGATACAATGAGCAGTTCTTC.

V and J are TRBV20-1 and TRBJ1-1; D is undetermined. Germline loops: CDR1 DFQATT, CDR2 SNEGSKA (reference sequence). V gave up 3 bases and J gave up 3 bases, with 8 bases separating them. This CDR3 is built from 12 residues. The CDR3 nucleotides read TGCAGTGCTAGTCTGTCTGACACTGAAGCTTTCTTT. Amino acid sequence: CSASLSDTEAFF.

This chain links TRBV6-2 or TRBV6-3 with TRBJ1-6; 7 bases fit TRBD1. The CDR3 loop spans 15 amino acids. J was trimmed by 7 bases and V by 5 bases; bases with no gene match: 8. CDR1 MNHEY and CDR2 SVGEGT come from the germline V gene. The CDR3 here is CASSDPTGDNSPLHF. The CDR3 region has the DNA TGTGCCAGCAGTGACCCCACAGGGGACAATTCACCCCTCCACTTT.

This clonotype was found many times. Here the CDR3 DNA reads TGTGCCAGCTCATCCCCGGAGACCCAGTACTTC. Amino acids: CASSSPETQYF. The rearrangement joins TRBV7-2 to TRBJ2-5; D is unclear. The CDR3 contains 11 residues. The germline CDR1 and CDR2 sequences are SGHTA and FQGNSA. Trimming removed 8 bases from V and 5 bases from J, with 9 bases in between.

The chain carries TRBV7-2 and TRBJ2-3; 8 bases are shared with TRBD2. The trim removed 6 bases at V and 7 bases at J, leaving 15 bases unmatched. The CDR3 sequence is 16 residues long. CDR1 is SGHTA, CDR2 FQGNSA, per germline. CDR3 DNA: TGTGCCAGCAGGGGGGGCGGGGGGATGTTCGTGAATACGCAGTATTTT. Its protein product is CASRGGGGMFVNTQYF.

Note on this clonotype: An end of the junction differs from the germline gene, which may be a read error. The chain links TRBV7-2 to TRBJ1-2; 9 bases are a match to TRBD1. The CDR3 has 16 residues. Germline values: CDR1 SGHTA, CDR2 FQGNSA. The CDR3 is CPSSFTGTGLDYGYTF. CDR3 nucleotides: TGTCCCAGCAGCTTTACCGGGACAGGGCTAGACTATGGCTACACCTTC.

The V call is TRBV20-1, the J call TRBJ2-4; 12 nucleotides align to TRBD1. The assigned J gene may be wrong: the sequence end matches TRBJ2-7 better. The germline V gene encodes CDR1 DFQATT and CDR2 SNEGSKA (reference sequence). The CDR3 totals 15 residues. CDR3 loop: CSATAGTGGWNEQYF. The CDR3 nucleotides are TGCAGTGCTACCGCCGGGACAGGGGGCTGGAACGAGCAGTACTTC.

This clonotype appeared a single time. Relative to the germline gene, one junction end is altered; a read error may explain this. CDR3 protein: CASSLLRTGPGETQYF. The CDR3 coding sequence is TGCGCCAGCAGCTTATTGAGGACAGGGCCAGGAGAGACCCAGTACTTC. The chain joins TRBV7-9 to TRBJ2-5, with 8 bases fitting TRBD1. Per the germline V gene, CDR1 is SEHNR and CDR2 is FQNEAQ (reference sequence). This CDR3 contains 16 residues.

This clonotype was seen more than once but under ten times. The V gene is TRBV4-1, the J gene TRBJ2-7; no definite D call. V was clipped by 4 bases and J by 3 bases, with 13 bases between them. CDR1 is MGHRA, CDR2 YSYEKL, per germline. The CDR3 runs 14 residues. CDR3 protein: CASSLDMGNYEQYF. The CDR3 bases are TGCGCCAGCAGCCTAGACATGGGGAACTACGAGCAGTACTTC.

With respect to this clonotype: At one of its ends the junction is not consistent with the germline gene, which may arise from a read error. V gene TRBV2 combines with J gene TRBJ2-1; TRBD1 aligns across 7 bases. The germline gives CDR1 SNHLY, CDR2 FYNNEI. This CDR3 region has 17 residues. For the CDR3, the DNA is TGTGCCAGCAGTGAAGCGCCGCCCACAGGGGTCCGGAATGAGCTGTTCTTC. Protein product: CASSEAPPTGVRNELFF.

For the CDR3, the DNA is TGTGCCAGCAGTTATGCCGGGGAAGGCTACACCTTC. Residues: CASSYAGEGYTF. The rearrangement uses TRBV6-5 and TRBJ1-2, with unresolved D. The CDR3 contains 12 residues. Germline values: CDR1 MNHEY, CDR2 SVGAGI. Deletions cut 3 bases from V and 8 bases from J, with 10 bases between.